This T cell receptor (beta chain) was found in a study of T-cell memory formation after mild COVID-19. About the study: TCR clusters were largely donor specific. Study results and limitations: Among contracting clones, CD4+ were mainly CM/EM and CD8+ enriched in EMRA. A second wave of clones peaked on day 37, and their SARS-CoV-2 specificity went unconfirmed.

The CDR3 is made up of 15 amino acids. The V and J ends lost 1 base and 7 bases respectively, with 11 bases between them. In germline, CDR1 is SGHTA, CDR2 FQGNSA. There are many counts of this clonotype. The antigen remains unidentified. TCR alpha and TCR beta cDNA libraries carrying sample barcodes and UMIs were produced by 5'RACE using constant-segment primers. TCRdb reanalysed the 5' RACE reads using MiXCR and keeps one entry per CDR3 protein. The repertoire holds hundreds of thousands of distinct CDR3 sequences, roughly 18% seen once, with roughly a fifth in the top ten. Specimen: PBMCs or a T cell subset sorted from them (not recorded which). The chain links TRBV7-2 to TRBJ1-6, with D unclear. This TCR came from a man aged 18 to 35 who had mild COVID-19 (a few samples of this study predate the infection). Cell type and time point are not known. The CDR3: CASSLGRKINSPLHF. DNA of the CDR3: TGTGCCAGCAGCTTAGGCAGGAAGATCAATTCACCCCTCCACTTT.